These 14 T cell receptor beta chains originate from one sample sequenced in a study of technical replicates of blood from a few donors. The assay was immunoSEQ multiplex PCR, and TCRdb's table has in-frame clones only and misses some. The sample holds about 68,000 clones; less than 98% are singletons and the top ten take about 0.3%. The specimen sequenced was T cells isolated from PBMCs. The receptors stem from a human donor in good health.

The rearrangement uses TRBV7-6 and TRBJ2-3, with 8 nucleotides matching TRBD2. Germline V gene sequence: CDR1 SGHVS, CDR2 FNYEAQ. The CDR3 length is 11 residues. J gave up 10 bases and V 6 bases, and 3 bases lay outside the gene matches. CDR3 residues: CASSSGVPQYF. The DNA for the CDR3 is TGTGCCAGCAGTAGCGGGGTCCCGCAGTATTTT.

DNA for the CDR3: TGTGCCAGCGGGCTCGGGACAGGATGGGAAAAACTGTTTTTT. Amino acids: CASGLGTGWEKLFF. The V and J genes are TRBV9 and TRBJ1-4; 8 nucleotides align to TRBD1. CDR1 and CDR2 (germline): SGDLS, YYNGEE. V lost 7 bases and J lost 8; bases outside the gene matches: 10. This CDR3 has 14 residues.

V usage is TRBV7-8 and J usage is TRBJ2-1; 12 bases map to TRBD2. J lost 8 bases, V lost 5 bases, and 10 bases had no gene match. The CDR3 extends over 16 amino acids. Germline V gene data show CDR1 as SGHVS and CDR2 as FQNEAQ. The CDR3: CASSLRTSGITYEQFF. CDR3 nucleotides: TGTGCCAGCAGCCTACGGACTAGCGGGATAACATATGAGCAGTTCTTC.

The chain has TRBV30 and TRBJ2-1; the match to TRBD2 covers 7 bases. V lost 2 bases to trimming and J lost 0 bases; unmatched junction nucleotides: 4. The V gene's germline CDR1 is GTSNPN and CDR2 SVGIG (reference sequence). CDR3 size: 15 residues. CDR3: CAWSRSGNSYNEQFF. In DNA, the CDR3 is TGTGCCTGGAGTCGGAGCGGGAACTCCTACAATGAGCAGTTCTTC.

The chain links TRBV18 to TRBJ2-5; 10 bases agree with TRBD2. Trimming cost V 3 bases and J 5 bases; bases outside gene matches: 3. Per germline, CDR1 KGHSH and CDR2 LQKENI. The CDR3 is 14 residues long. The CDR3 nucleotides read TGTGCCAGCTCACCCCGAGCGGGAGGGGAGACCCAGTACTTC. Amino acid sequence: CASSPRAGGETQYF.

The rearrangement joins TRBV10-3 to TRBJ2-7, with TRBD1 identical over 7 bases. Unmatched junction bases numbered 9, after V lost 6 bases and J lost 4 bases. CDR1 and CDR2 from the germline V gene are ENHRY and SYGVKD. CDR3 length: 14 amino acids. CDR3 DNA sequence: TGTGCCATCAGCGGAACAGGGGAAGGATACGAGCAGTACTTC. Its translation is CAISGTGEGYEQYF.

This sequence joins TRBV2 and TRBJ2-7; 9 nucleotides agree with TRBD1. Germline CDR1 reads SNHLY; CDR2 reads FYNNEI. V lost 4 bases and J lost 3; bases outside the gene matches: 4. The CDR3 is 14 residues long. As DNA, the CDR3 is TGTGCCAGCAGTGGACCGGGACAGGGCTACGAGCAGTACTTC. Translated: CASSGPGQGYEQYF. The variable domain in full, completed from reference TRBV2 and TRBJ2-7, reads EPEVTQTPSHQVTQMGQEVILRCVPISNHLYFYWYRQILGQKVEFLVSFYNNEISEKSEIFDDQFSVERPDGSNFTLKIRSTKLEDSAMYFCASSGPGQGYEQYFGPGTRLTVT.

The chain couples TRBV29-1 to TRBJ2-7; 7 bases agree with TRBD1. V was pared by 7 bases and J by 2 bases, with 8 bases of the junction left unmatched. CDR1 and CDR2 (germline): SQVTM, ANQGSEA. The CDR3 length is 13 residues. CDR3 loop: CSARGTGTYEQYF. The CDR3 coding sequence is TGCAGCGCCAGGGGGACGGGAACCTACGAGCAGTACTTC.

The CDR3 nucleotides are TGTGCCAGCAGCTTGGGGAAGACAGTCAACGCTAACTATGGCTACACCTTC. This sequence encodes CASSLGKTVNANYGYTF. The chain employs TRBV5-4 and TRBJ1-2; D is perhaps TRBD1 (5 bases). The CDR3 totals 17 residues. V lost 0 bases and J lost 0, with 15 bases in between. Per germline, CDR1 SGHNT and CDR2 YYREEE (reference sequence).

The V call is TRBV6-6, the J call TRBJ1-5; tentatively, D is TRBD1 (5 bases). The V gene's germline CDR1 is MNHNY and CDR2 SVGAGI (reference sequence). The CDR3 length is 13 residues. Trimming cost V 5 bases and J 6 bases, with 11 bases left between them. The CDR3 spells CASSGSGFQPQHF. The CDR3 DNA is TGTGCCAGCAGTGGATCAGGGTTTCAGCCCCAGCATTTT.

V and J are TRBV25-1 and TRBJ2-7; D perhaps matches TRBD2 (6 bases). The germline V gene has CDR1 MGHDK and CDR2 SYGVNS. Trimming cost V 3 bases and J 5 bases, with 17 bases left between them. The CDR3 loop spans 15 amino acids. The CDR3 DNA follows: TGTGCCAGCAGTGAGACGGCAGGGAGGTCTGACGAGCAGTACTTC. Residues: CASSETAGRSDEQYF.

CDR3: CASTTSLAGGNYNEQFF. As DNA, the CDR3 is TGTGCCAGTACCACTTCCTTAGCGGGAGGGAACTACAATGAGCAGTTCTTC. This chain connects TRBV19 to TRBJ2-1; 11 bases are a match to TRBD2. This CDR3 contains 17 residues. V lost 7 bases and J lost 3; bases outside the gene matches: 11. The V gene's germline CDR1 is LNHDA and CDR2 SQIVND (reference sequence).

This clone is a singleton in its sample. The V call is TRBV6-5, the J call TRBJ2-1; no clear D gene. CDR3 length: 15 amino acids. Looked up from germline, CDR1 is MNHEY and CDR2 is SVGAGI. Trimming removed 2 bases at V and 7 bases at J, with 15 bases between. CDR3 amino acids: CASSYGLYATNEQFF. The CDR3 nucleotides read TGTGCCAGCAGTTACGGGCTCTATGCTACAAATGAGCAGTTCTTC.

This clone came up once. As DNA, the CDR3 is TGCGCCAGCAGTCAACACAGGGGGTGCGGCGGCAATCAGCCCCAGCATTTT. Translation gives CASSQHRGCGGNQPQHF. This chain links TRBV23-1 with TRBJ1-5; TRBD1 aligns across 8 bases. TRBV23-1 falls under the ORF class, with uncertain function. V gave up 2 bases and J gave up 2 bases; unmatched junction bases: 8. The CDR3 runs 17 residues.